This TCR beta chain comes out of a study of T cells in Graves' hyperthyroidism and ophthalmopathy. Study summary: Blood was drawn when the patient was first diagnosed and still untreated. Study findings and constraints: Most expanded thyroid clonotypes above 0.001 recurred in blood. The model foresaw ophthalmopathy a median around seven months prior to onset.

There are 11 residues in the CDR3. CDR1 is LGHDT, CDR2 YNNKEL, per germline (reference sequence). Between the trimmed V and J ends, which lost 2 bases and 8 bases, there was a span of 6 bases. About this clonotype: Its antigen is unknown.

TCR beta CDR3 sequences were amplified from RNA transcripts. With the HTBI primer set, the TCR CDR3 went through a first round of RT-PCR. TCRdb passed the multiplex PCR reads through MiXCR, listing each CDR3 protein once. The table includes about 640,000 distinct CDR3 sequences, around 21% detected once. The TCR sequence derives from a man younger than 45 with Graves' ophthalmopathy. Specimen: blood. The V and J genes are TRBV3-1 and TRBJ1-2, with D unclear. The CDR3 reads CASSQPGGYTF. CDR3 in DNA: TGTGCCAGCAGCCAACCCGGAGGCTACACCTTC.